These 28 T cell receptor beta chains were sequenced from one sample in a study of OX40 agonist ivuxolimab in advanced cancers. Sequencing used immunoSEQ multiplex PCR; TCRdb keeps in-frame clones, though not all of them. Among more than 45,000 clones listed, approximately 75% were seen once. The starting material was CD4+ or CD8+ T cells sorted from blood, obtained in a trial of the OX40 agonist ivuxolimab. The source is an adult with an advanced solid tumor such as melanoma, head and neck, liver or kidney cancer.

In nucleotides, the CDR3 is TGTGCCAGTAGTGTAACTAGCGGGGGGGCCGATGAGCAGTTCTTC. It translates to CASSVTSGGADEQFF. The chain carries TRBV19 and TRBJ2-1; 13 nucleotides align to TRBD2. CDR3 size: 15 residues. The germline V gene has CDR1 LNHDA and CDR2 SQIVND (reference sequence). J was trimmed by 8 bases and V by 5 bases; bases with no gene match: 6.

The CDR3 DNA sequence: TGTGCCAGCAGCCGAGGTAACGGGGAGTACAATGAGCAGTTCTTC. Its translation: CASSRGNGEYNEQFF. The chain is built from TRBV9 and TRBJ2-1, with D perhaps matching TRBD2 (5 bases). The germline V and J ends were trimmed by 4 bases and 4 bases, with 15 bases remaining between them. Germline CDR1 reads SGDLS; CDR2 reads YYNGEE. CDR3 length equals 15 residues.

This clone was counted a single time. The rearrangement joins TRBV10-1 to TRBJ2-3; the match to TRBD1 covers 8 bases. Germline lookup yields CDR1 WNHNN and CDR2 SYGVQD (reference sequence). V lost 11 bases and J lost 3; bases outside the gene matches: 10. This CDR3 contains 14 residues. This CDR3 reads CASSPRQGTDTQYF. As DNA, the CDR3 is TGCGCCTCTTCCCCTCGACAGGGGACAGATACGCAGTATTTT.

The chain couples TRBV5-1 to TRBJ2-2; 11 bases map to TRBD2. This CDR3 has 16 residues. Germline values: CDR1 SGHRS, CDR2 YFSETQ. V shed 1 base, J shed 7 bases, and the junction held 6 bases outside the gene matches. CDR3 sequence (DNA): TGCGCCAGCAGCTTGAAGGCTAGCGGGGGGCACGGGGAGCTGTTTTTT. Its translation: CASSLKASGGHGELFF. Complete variable domain (other parts from reference TRBV5-1 and TRBJ2-2): KAGVTQTPRYLIKTRGQQVTLSCSPISGHRSVSWYQQTPGQGLQFLFEYFSETQRNKGNFPGRFSGRQFSNSRSEMNVSTLELGDSALYLCASSLKASGGHGELFFGEGSRLTVL.

The chain couples TRBV5-4 to TRBJ2-5; 12 bases are shared with TRBD1. The CDR3 has 16 residues. Germline V lookup: CDR1 SGHNT, CDR2 YYREEE (reference sequence). The V gene end was trimmed by 3 bases and the J gene end by 5 bases; junction bases not matched to a gene: 8. The CDR3 region is CASSSRGTGGSETQYF. CDR3 DNA sequence: TGTGCCAGCAGCTCGAGGGGGACAGGGGGCTCGGAGACCCAGTACTTC. The variable domain in full, completed from reference TRBV5-4 and TRBJ2-5, reads ETGVTQSPTHLIKTRGQQVTLRCSSQSGHNTVSWYQQALGQGPQFIFQYYREEENGRGNFPPRFSGLQFPNYSSELNVNALELDDSALYLCASSSRGTGGSETQYFGPGTRLLVL.

This sequence joins TRBV18 and TRBJ2-3; 8 nucleotides match TRBD2. The CDR3 spans 16 residues. V gave up 2 bases and J gave up 1 base; unmatched junction bases: 5. Germline CDR1 reads KGHSH; CDR2 reads LQKENI. The CDR3 region is CASSPDAAGGTDTQYF. The CDR3 DNA follows: TGTGCCAGCTCACCAGATGCAGCGGGGGGCACAGATACGCAGTATTTT.

The rearrangement joins TRBV29-1 to TRBJ2-2; D not certain. The CDR3 is made up of 12 amino acids. Trimming stripped 6 bases from V and 7 bases from J, with 12 bases between. The V gene's germline CDR1 is SQVTM and CDR2 ANQGSEA. The CDR3 coding sequence is TGCAGCGTGTCACTGGGAATCGGGGAGCTGTTTTTT. The encoded protein is CSVSLGIGELFF.

The rearrangement joins TRBV9 to TRBJ2-1, with TRBD1 as a possible D gene (6 bases). In germline, CDR1 is SGDLS, CDR2 YYNGEE. The length of the CDR3 is 15 residues. V dropped 0 bases and J dropped 6 bases, with 13 bases sitting between them. CDR3 DNA: TGTGCCAGCAGCGTAGGAGGGCTAGGGGGCAATGAGCAGTTCTTC. It yields the protein CASSVGGLGGNEQFF.

The genes are TRBV14 and TRBJ1-1, with 8 bases identical to TRBD1. CDR1 and CDR2 from the germline V gene are SGHDN and FVKESK. With 4 bases clipped from V and 3 bases from J, the junction kept 7 bases outside the gene matches. The CDR3 spans 15 residues. In nucleotides, the CDR3 is TGTGCCAGCAGCCGCCGGGCAGGGGGCGACACTGAAGCTTTCTTT. It encodes CASSRRAGGDTEAFF.

The V call is TRBV5-6, the J call TRBJ1-4; D might be TRBD1 (6 bases). Germline V CDR1 and CDR2: SGHDT, YYEEEE. Trimming pared 0 bases from V and 3 bases from J, leaving 18 bases between. The CDR3 has 18 residues. The CDR3 DNA reads as TGTGCCAGCAGCTTGGTTAGGCCAGGGGCGGCGTCTAATGAAAAACTGTTTTTT. Protein sequence: CASSLVRPGAASNEKLFF.

V gene TRBV11-2 combines with J gene TRBJ1-6; D gene unclear. Germline V lookup: CDR1 SGHAT, CDR2 FQNNGV. V shed 1 base and J shed 9 bases, with 13 bases lying between them. The CDR3 loop spans 15 amino acids. CDR3 bases: TGTGCCAGCAGCTTAGGGGATCCAGTGGGTTCACCCCTCCACTTT. This sequence encodes CASSLGDPVGSPLHF.

This chain joins TRBV5-1 and TRBJ2-5, with 7 positions matching TRBD2. This CDR3 is 15 amino acids long. CDR1 is SGHRS, CDR2 YFSETQ, per germline. J lost 4 bases, V lost 0 bases, and 6 bases had no gene match. The CDR3 sequence is CASSLGPAGLETQYF. The DNA of the CDR3 is TGCGCCAGCAGCTTGGGGCCAGCGGGGCTAGAGACCCAGTACTTC.

The J gene is TRBJ1-1, the V gene TRBV5-5; TRBD1 agrees at 8 bases. This CDR3 spans 16 amino acids. J lost 0 bases, V lost 4 bases, and 8 bases had no gene match. Germline V CDR1 and CDR2: SGHKS, YYEKEE (reference sequence). The CDR3, as DNA: TGTGCCAGCAGCAGAGACAGGGGTACCGTGAACACTGAAGCTTTCTTT. This translates into CASSRDRGTVNTEAFF.

J is TRBJ2-3 and V is TRBV28, with TRBD2 as a possible D gene (6 bases). Trimming took off 8 bases at V and 1 base at J, with 16 bases between the two ends. The CDR3 is made up of 15 amino acids. The germline V gene encodes CDR1 MDHEN and CDR2 SYDVKM. CDR3 amino acids: CASGPGWGGTDTQYF. The CDR3 DNA reads TGTGCCAGCGGCCCCGGGTGGGGGGGCACAGATACGCAGTATTTT.

The rearrangement joins TRBV29-1 to TRBJ2-3; 8 nucleotides match TRBD2. CDR1 SQVTM and CDR2 ANQGSEA come from the germline V gene. The V and J ends lost 4 bases and 2 bases, in that order; junction bases with no gene match: 8. The CDR3 extends over 15 amino acids. Here the CDR3 reads CSVVRRAGDTDTQYF. In nucleotides, the CDR3 is TGCAGCGTTGTGCGCCGAGCGGGGGACACAGATACGCAGTATTTT.

The V call is TRBV5-1, the J call TRBJ2-7; TRBD1 might be the D (6 bases). This CDR3 is built from 15 residues. The germline V gene encodes CDR1 SGHRS and CDR2 YFSETQ. The V gene lost 4 bases and the J gene lost 5 bases, with 19 bases spanning the gap. The CDR3 protein is CASSEDGQGLDEQYF. CDR3 in DNA: TGCGCCAGCAGCGAAGACGGGCAGGGGCTAGACGAGCAGTACTTC.

The V and J genes are TRBV10-3 and TRBJ1-2; D is uncertain. This CDR3 is 14 amino acids long. From germline, CDR1 is ENHRY and CDR2 SYGVKD. Trimming shortened V by 3 bases and J by 4 bases, and 12 bases separated the two germline ends. CDR3 sequence reads: CAISEEAGSYGYTF. The CDR3 DNA sequence: TGTGCCATCAGTGAAGAGGCCGGGTCCTATGGCTACACCTTC.

The chain recombines TRBV25-1 with TRBJ2-1; 7 bases fit TRBD1. The germline gives CDR1 MGHDK, CDR2 SYGVNS. This CDR3 contains 14 residues. The V and J ends lost 4 bases and 4 bases, in that order; junction bases with no gene match: 4. In nucleotides, the CDR3 is TGTGCCAGCAGTGTGAGGACAGGATACAATGAGCAGTTCTTC. It codes for CASSVRTGYNEQFF. Full variable domain (remainder filled in from reference TRBV25-1 and TRBJ2-1): EADIYQTPRYLVIGTGKKITLECSQTMGHDKMYWYQQDPGMELHLIHYSYGVNSTEKGDLSSESTVSRIRTEHFPLTLESARPSHTSQYLCASSVRTGYNEQFFGPGTRLTVL.

The chain has TRBV21-1 and TRBJ2-7. TRBV21-1 is flagged as a pseudogene. This CDR3 comprises 16 residues. CDR3 sequence reads: CASSDQGRLGLDEQYF. The CDR3 bases are TGTGCCAGCAGCGACCAGGGACGGTTGGGGCTCGACGAGCAGTACTTC.

V usage is TRBV10-1 and J usage is TRBJ2-2, with D hard to call. Germline V gives CDR1 WNHNN, CDR2 SYGVQD (reference sequence). Trimming left V 5 bases short and J 6 bases short, with 10 bases between. The CDR3 length is 13 residues. CDR3 DNA: TGCGCCAGCAGTCACGCCAACCCCGGGGAGCTGTTTTTT. It encodes CASSHANPGELFF.

This clone was detected a few times. CDR3 residues: CASSRGQDISYEQYF. In nucleotides, the CDR3 is TGTGCCAGCAGCCGGGGACAGGACATCTCGTACGAGCAGTACTTC. V is TRBV6-5 and J is TRBJ2-7, with 8 bases identical to TRBD1. J lost 4 bases, V lost 6 bases, and 11 bases had no gene match. The germline V gene has CDR1 MNHEY and CDR2 SVGAGI. The CDR3 totals 15 residues.

This chain connects TRBV7-3 to TRBJ2-3, with D perhaps TRBD2 (5 bases). The CDR3 has 13 amino acids. The germline V gene has CDR1 SGHTA and CDR2 FQGTGA. Trimming removed 2 bases at V and 4 bases at J, with 7 bases between. CDR3 nucleotides: TGTGCCAGCAGCTTAGGACTCGCAGATACGCAGTATTTT. Translation gives CASSLGLADTQYF.

This sequence joins TRBV6-1 and TRBJ2-3; 8 bases are shared with TRBD2. The CDR3 has 16 amino acids. After removal of 4 bases from V and 0 bases from J, the junction contained 6 bases not matched to a gene. Germline V lookup: CDR1 MNHNS, CDR2 SASEGT. CDR3 sequence reads: CASSAHGLASTDTQYF. The CDR3 DNA sequence: TGTGCCAGCAGTGCCCACGGACTAGCTAGCACAGATACGCAGTATTTT.

V usage is TRBV5-6 and J usage is TRBJ2-7; D may be TRBD1 or TRBD2 (7 bases each). Germline V gene sequence: CDR1 SGHDT, CDR2 YYEEEE. This CDR3 has 15 amino acids. V was pared by 4 bases and J by 7 bases, with 21 bases between. The CDR3 sequence: CASSPYQGRGGEQYF. The CDR3 coding sequence is TGTGCCAGCAGCCCCTATCAAGGCAGGGGGGGTGAGCAGTACTTC.

The chain employs TRBV9 and TRBJ1-4, with D possibly matching TRBD1 (5 bases). The CDR3 is 15 amino acids. CDR1 is SGDLS, CDR2 YYNGEE, per germline. V was trimmed by 0 bases and J by 8 bases, leaving 14 bases between them. The CDR3 DNA sequence: TGTGCCAGCAGCGTAGGGACATCCCGGGGGGAAAAACTGTTTTTT. Translated: CASSVGTSRGEKLFF.

Here the CDR3 reads CASSPGTGPNTEAFF. In DNA, the CDR3 is TGTGCCAGCAGTCCGGGGACAGGTCCGAACACTGAAGCTTTCTTT. The rearrangement links TRBV28 to TRBJ1-1; 8 bases map to TRBD1. Trimming cost V 5 bases and J 1 base; bases outside gene matches: 6. Germline lookup yields CDR1 MDHEN and CDR2 SYDVKM. The CDR3 runs 15 residues.

The rearrangement uses TRBV19 and TRBJ2-3, with D perhaps matching TRBD2 (5 bases). Germline V lookup: CDR1 LNHDA, CDR2 SQIVND (reference sequence). The ends were cut back, 6 bases at V and 0 bases at J, with 10 bases in the middle. The CDR3 extends over 14 amino acids. CDR3 loop: CASRGGLSTDTQYF. As DNA, the CDR3 is TGTGCCAGTAGGGGTGGACTTAGCACAGATACGCAGTATTTT.

The chain uses TRBV6-5 and TRBJ2-5, with 8 bases fitting TRBD2. The CDR3 extends over 14 amino acids. Germline V lookup: CDR1 MNHEY, CDR2 SVGAGI. The V and J ends lost 7 bases and 2 bases, in that order; junction bases with no gene match: 6. For the CDR3, the DNA is TGTGCCAGCAAGGGCGGGGGGATGCAAGAGACCCAGTACTTC. As protein: CASKGGGMQETQYF.